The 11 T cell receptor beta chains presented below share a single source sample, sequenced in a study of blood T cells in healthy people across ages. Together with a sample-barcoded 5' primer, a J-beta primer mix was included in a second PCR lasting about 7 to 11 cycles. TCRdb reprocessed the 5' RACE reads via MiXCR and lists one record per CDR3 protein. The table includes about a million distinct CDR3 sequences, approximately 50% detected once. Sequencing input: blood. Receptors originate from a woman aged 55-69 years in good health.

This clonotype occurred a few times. CDR3 in amino acids: CSARDRLAAAFGPQHF. For the CDR3, the DNA is TGCAGTGCTAGAGATAGGCTGGCAGCCGCGTTTGGTCCCCAGCATTTT. The rearrangement joins TRBV20-1 to TRBJ1-5, with D unclear. The CDR3 runs to 16 residues. Germline CDR1 and CDR2: DFQATT and SNEGSKA (reference sequence). V was shortened by 0 bases and J by 10 bases, with 22 bases between the two germline ends.

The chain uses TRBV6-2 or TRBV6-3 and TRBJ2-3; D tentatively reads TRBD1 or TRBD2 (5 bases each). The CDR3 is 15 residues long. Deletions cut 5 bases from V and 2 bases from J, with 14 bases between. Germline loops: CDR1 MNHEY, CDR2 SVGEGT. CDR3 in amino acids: CASSDPGPFTDTQYF. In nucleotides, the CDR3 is TGTGCCAGCAGTGACCCGGGACCATTCACAGATACGCAGTATTTT.

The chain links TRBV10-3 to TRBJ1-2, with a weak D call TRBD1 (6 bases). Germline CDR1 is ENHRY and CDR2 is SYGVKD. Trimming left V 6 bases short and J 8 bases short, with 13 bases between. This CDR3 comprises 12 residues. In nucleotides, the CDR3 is TGTGCCATCAGCGAAGTCAGGGGAGGCTACACCTTC. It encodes CAISEVRGGYTF.

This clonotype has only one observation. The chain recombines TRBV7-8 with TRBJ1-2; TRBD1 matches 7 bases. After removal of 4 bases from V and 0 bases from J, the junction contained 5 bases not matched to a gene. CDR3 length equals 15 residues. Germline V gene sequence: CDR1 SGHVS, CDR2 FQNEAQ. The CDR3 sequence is CASSSRDSSNYGYTF. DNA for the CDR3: TGTGCCAGCAGCTCGAGGGACAGCTCTAACTATGGCTACACCTTC.

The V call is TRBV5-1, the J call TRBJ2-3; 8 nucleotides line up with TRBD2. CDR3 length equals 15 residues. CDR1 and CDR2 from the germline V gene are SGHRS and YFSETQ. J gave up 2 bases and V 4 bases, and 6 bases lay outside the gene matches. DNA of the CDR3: TGCGCCAGCAGCAGCGGGAGCGGATACACAGATACGCAGTATTTT. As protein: CASSSGSGYTDTQYF.

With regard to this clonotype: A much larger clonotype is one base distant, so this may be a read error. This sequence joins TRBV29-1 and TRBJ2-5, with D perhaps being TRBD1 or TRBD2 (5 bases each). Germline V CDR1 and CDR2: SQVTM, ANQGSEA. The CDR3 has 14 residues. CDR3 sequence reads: CGIPGRGVLETQYF. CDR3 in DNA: TGCGGCATTCCAGGGAGAGGTGTATTAGAGACCCAGTACTTC.

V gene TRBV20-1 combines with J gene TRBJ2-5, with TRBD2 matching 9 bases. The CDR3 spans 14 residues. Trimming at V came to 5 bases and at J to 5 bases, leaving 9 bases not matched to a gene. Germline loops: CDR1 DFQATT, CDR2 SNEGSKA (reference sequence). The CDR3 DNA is TGCAGTGCTGGCGAGAAGGCGGGAGGGGAGACCCAGTACTTC. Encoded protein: CSAGEKAGGETQYF.

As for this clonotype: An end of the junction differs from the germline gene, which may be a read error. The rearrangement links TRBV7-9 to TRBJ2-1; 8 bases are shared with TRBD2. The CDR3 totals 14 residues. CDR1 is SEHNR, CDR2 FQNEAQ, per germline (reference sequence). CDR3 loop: CASSLLAGYNDQFF. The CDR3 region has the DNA TGTGCCAGCAGCTTACTAGCGGGCTACAATGATCAGTTCTTC.

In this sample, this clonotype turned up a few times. The CDR3 DNA reads TGTGCCACCAGCAGAGATCGAGGGTTTAGCAATCAGCCCCAGCATTTT. Translation gives CATSRDRGFSNQPQHF. V gene TRBV15 combines with J gene TRBJ1-5; D call uncertain. The CDR3 spans 16 residues. In germline, CDR1 is LNHNV, CDR2 YYDKDF (reference sequence). The V end was cut by 0 bases, the J end by 0 bases, with 9 bases between.

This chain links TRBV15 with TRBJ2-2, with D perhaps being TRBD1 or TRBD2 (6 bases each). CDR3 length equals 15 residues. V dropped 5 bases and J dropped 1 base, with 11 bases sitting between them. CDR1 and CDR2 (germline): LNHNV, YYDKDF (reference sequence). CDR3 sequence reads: CATSGGLRNTGELFF. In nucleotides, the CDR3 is TGTGCCACCAGCGGGGGGCTGAGGAACACCGGGGAGCTGTTTTTT.

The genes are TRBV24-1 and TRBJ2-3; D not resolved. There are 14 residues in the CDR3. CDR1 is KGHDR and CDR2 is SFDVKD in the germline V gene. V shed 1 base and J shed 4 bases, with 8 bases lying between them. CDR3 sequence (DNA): TGTGCCACCAGTGATTTTATAAGGGCAGATACGCAGTATTTT. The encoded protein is CATSDFIRADTQYF.